The 22 T cell receptor beta chains below come from one sample, sequenced in a study of shared clonotypes between healthy human individuals. CD8 cells regarded as naive lacked CD45RO, were positively chosen for CCR7, and omitted terminally differentiated effector memory CD45RA+ cells. Only in-frame clones appear in the TCRdb table, and some are missing; sequencing was by immunoSEQ multiplex PCR. The table lists over 2,000,000 clones, 93% of them singletons. Material: naive CD8+ T cells from PBMCs. The receptors stem from a man younger than 35 in good health. Some clones in this sample may be carry-over from other donors' samples.

The chain is built from TRBV7-3 and TRBJ2-2; 7 nucleotides match TRBD2. Trimming took 2 bases from V and 5 from J; bases not matched to a gene: 8. The CDR3 length is 16 residues. CDR1 SGHTA and CDR2 FQGTGA come from the germline V gene. CDR3 residues: CASSLYGGSGTGELFF. The CDR3 DNA reads as TGTGCCAGCAGCTTATACGGCGGGAGTGGTACCGGGGAGCTGTTTTTT.

This sequence joins TRBV5-4 and TRBJ2-5, with D perhaps TRBD2 (5 bases). Germline V gives CDR1 SGHNT, CDR2 YYREEE (reference sequence). Trimming shortened V by 4 bases and J by 4 bases, and 8 bases separated the two germline ends. The length of the CDR3 is 12 residues. The CDR3 is CASSRGVETQYF. The CDR3 region has the DNA TGTGCCAGCAGCCGGGGTGTAGAGACCCAGTACTTC. Looking up the rest from reference TRBV5-4 and TRBJ2-5 gives the full variable domain: ETGVTQSPTHLIKTRGQQVTLRCSSQSGHNTVSWYQQALGQGPQFIFQYYREEENGRGNFPPRFSGLQFPNYSSELNVNALELDDSALYLCASSRGVETQYFGPGTRLLVL.

This clone appeared a few times. CDR3 sequence reads: CASSDLRSNQPQHF. The CDR3 DNA reads as TGTGCCAGCAGCGACCTTAGGAGCAATCAGCCCCAGCATTTT. This chain links TRBV28 with TRBJ1-5; unclear D gene. Deletions cut 6 bases from V and 1 base from J, with 10 bases between. From germline, CDR1 is MDHEN and CDR2 SYDVKM. The CDR3 consists of 14 residues.

The chain combines TRBV2 with TRBJ1-3, with D possibly being TRBD1 (6 bases). Germline V lookup: CDR1 SNHLY, CDR2 FYNNEI. Trimming removed 7 bases at V and 3 bases at J, with 22 bases between. The CDR3 covers 17 residues. CDR3 in amino acids: CASKEGSGALFGNTIYF. CDR3 nucleotide sequence: TGTGCCAGCAAGGAGGGTTCGGGGGCCCTCTTTGGAAACACCATATATTTT. The complete variable domain, with remaining parts taken from reference TRBV2 and TRBJ1-3, reads EPEVTQTPSHQVTQMGQEVILRCVPISNHLYFYWYRQILGQKVEFLVSFYNNEISEKSEIFDDQFSVERPDGSNFTLKIRSTKLEDSAMYFCASKEGSGALFGNTIYFGEGSWLTVV.

V usage is TRBV27 and J usage is TRBJ2-1; TRBD2 is a possible D gene (6 bases). The germline CDR1 and CDR2 sequences are MNHEY and SMNVEV (reference sequence). The CDR3 is made up of 13 amino acids. Trimming removed 5 bases from V and 6 bases from J, with 11 bases in between. The CDR3 DNA reads TGTGCCAGCAGTCCCGGACTATTCAATGAGCAGTTCTTC. Its translation: CASSPGLFNEQFF.

A word on this clone: The same CDR3 also results from other DNA sequences found in this sample. J is TRBJ1-2 and V is TRBV9; D gene ambiguous. The V gene's germline CDR1 is SGDLS and CDR2 YYNGEE. Trimming cost V 0 bases and J 4 bases, with 13 bases left between them. The CDR3 sequence is 15 residues long. Here the CDR3 reads CASSVVGGGSYGYTF. The CDR3 DNA follows: TGTGCCAGCAGCGTAGTTGGTGGCGGTAGCTATGGCTACACCTTC.

Concerning this clone: Additional DNA sequences in this sample encode the identical CDR3. This chain joins TRBV28 and TRBJ1-2; possibly TRBD1 for D (6 bases). The CDR3 is 14 amino acids. Trimming left V 3 bases short and J 4 bases short, with 12 bases between. CDR1 is MDHEN and CDR2 is SYDVKM in the germline V gene. CDR3 sequence reads: CASSFGGGGYGYTF. The CDR3, as DNA: TGTGCCAGCAGTTTTGGTGGGGGCGGCTATGGCTACACCTTC.

The V call is TRBV7-6, the J call TRBJ2-2; tentatively, D is TRBD1 or TRBD2 (5 bases each). Trimming removed 5 bases at V and 5 bases at J, with 18 bases between. CDR3 length: 16 amino acids. Germline CDR1 reads SGHVS; CDR2 reads FNYEAQ. In DNA form, the CDR3 reads TGTGCCAGCAGCCACGGACGGGTGAGGGGAACCGGGGAGCTGTTTTTT. Protein product: CASSHGRVRGTGELFF.

A few counts support this clone. This sample also contains other DNA sequences that code for the same CDR3. This sequence joins TRBV5-6 and TRBJ2-7; TRBD1 aligns across 8 bases. The germline V gene has CDR1 SGHDT and CDR2 YYEEEE. Trimming cost V 2 bases and J 0 bases; bases outside gene matches: 1. The CDR3 covers 14 residues. CDR3 protein: CASSFGTGSYEQYF. The CDR3 bases are TGTGCCAGCAGCTTCGGGACAGGCTCCTACGAGCAGTACTTC.

The chain is built from TRBV7-8 and TRBJ2-3; D may be TRBD1 or TRBD2 (5 bases each). Germline V gene lookup returns CDR1 SGHVS and CDR2 FQNEAQ. The CDR3 is 15 amino acids. The V end lost 4 bases, the J end lost 5 bases, and 16 bases lay between the germline ends. CDR3 nucleotide sequence: TGTGCCAGCAGCTCCGGGACGGATTCGCGAGATACGCAGTATTTT. Amino acid sequence: CASSSGTDSRDTQYF.

The chain links TRBV9 to TRBJ2-1; weak D call: TRBD2 (6 bases). The CDR3 extends over 14 amino acids. V dropped 4 bases and J dropped 7 bases, with 15 bases sitting between them. CDR1 SGDLS and CDR2 YYNGEE come from the germline V gene. The CDR3 coding sequence is TGTGCCAGCAGCTCCGATCGGGGGAAAAATGAGCAGTTCTTC. Translation gives CASSSDRGKNEQFF.

V usage is TRBV5-4 and J usage is TRBJ2-5, with 7 bases fitting TRBD1. The CDR3 has 14 residues. Trimming at V came to 5 bases and at J to 1 base, leaving 5 bases not matched to a gene. CDR1 and CDR2 from the germline V gene are SGHNT and YYREEE (reference sequence). The CDR3 sequence: CASSPDRAQETQYF. As DNA, the CDR3 is TGTGCCAGCAGTCCCGACAGGGCCCAAGAGACCCAGTACTTC.

The chain couples TRBV27 to TRBJ2-5, with 11 bases matching TRBD2. The CDR3 length is 12 residues. CDR1 is MNHEY, CDR2 SMNVEV, per germline (reference sequence). CDR3 DNA sequence: TGTGTAGCGGGAGGGCCCGATGAGACCCAGTACTTC. Translation gives CVAGGPDETQYF.

J is TRBJ2-5 and V is TRBV27; no definite D call. The CDR3 loop spans 10 amino acids. Germline V gene lookup returns CDR1 MNHEY and CDR2 SMNVEV (reference sequence). With 7 bases removed from V and 5 bases from J, the gap between germline ends came to 5 bases. The CDR3 region has the DNA TGTGCCAGCATGGGGGAGACCCAGTACTTC. Its translation: CASMGETQYF.

This clone was seen only once. The chain carries TRBV27 and TRBJ2-1, with D possibly TRBD2 on 5 matching bases. From germline, CDR1 is MNHEY and CDR2 SMNVEV (reference sequence). The CDR3 runs 18 residues. Trimming cost V 0 bases and J 0 bases, with 15 bases left between them. The CDR3 sequence is CASSLSEKAGTSYNEQFF. The DNA for the CDR3 is TGTGCCAGCAGTTTATCGGAAAAGGCGGGCACCTCCTACAATGAGCAGTTCTTC.

The V and J genes are TRBV11-2 and TRBJ2-7, with TRBD2 matching 9 bases. The ends lost 6 bases at V and 1 base at J; junction bases unmatched: 7. The CDR3 totals 15 residues. The germline V gene encodes CDR1 SGHAT and CDR2 FQNNGV. DNA for the CDR3: TGTGCCAGCAGACCAGCGGGAGGCCCTTCCTACGAGCAGTACTTC. Encoded protein: CASRPAGGPSYEQYF.

Concerning this clone itself: Other DNA variants within this sample encode the same CDR3. This sequence joins TRBV2 and TRBJ2-1, with TRBD2 matching over 11 bases. The trim removed 3 bases at V and 4 bases at J, leaving 2 bases unmatched. From germline, CDR1 is SNHLY and CDR2 FYNNEI. This CDR3 spans 15 amino acids. The CDR3 bases are TGTGCCAGCAGTGAGGGGACTAGCGGATACAATGAGCAGTTCTTC. Protein product: CASSEGTSGYNEQFF.

The chain is built from TRBV4-1 and TRBJ2-3, with TRBD2 as a possible D gene (5 bases). V lost 0 bases and J 5 bases, leaving 21 bases between the germline ends. This CDR3 is 18 amino acids long. Germline V lookup: CDR1 MGHRA, CDR2 YSYEKL. The CDR3 spells CASSQDEGMWTVGDTQYF. As DNA, the CDR3 is TGCGCCAGCAGCCAAGATGAGGGTATGTGGACTGTGGGAGATACGCAGTATTTT.

The CDR3 sequence: CASRPRLAVVYNEQFF. Written as DNA, the CDR3 is TGTGCCAGCAGGCCACGACTAGCGGTCGTCTACAATGAGCAGTTCTTC. The chain carries TRBV25-1 and TRBJ2-1; 9 nucleotides align to TRBD2. Germline CDR1 is MGHDK and CDR2 is SYGVNS. This CDR3 has 16 residues. J lost 3 bases, V lost 6 bases, and 9 bases had no gene match.

V usage is TRBV7-2 and J usage is TRBJ2-2; 13 bases agree with TRBD2. CDR1 is SGHTA and CDR2 is FQGNSA in the germline V gene. Trimming at V came to 5 bases and at J to 5 bases, leaving 14 bases not matched to a gene. The CDR3 spans 19 residues. The CDR3 DNA reads as TGTGCCAGCAGCCAGAATTGGGTACTAGCGGGAGGGGGTACCGGGGAGCTGTTTTTT. Residues: CASSQNWVLAGGGTGELFF.

V is TRBV28 and J is TRBJ2-7; 13 bases map to TRBD2. Trimming at V came to 5 bases and at J to 5 bases, leaving 6 bases not matched to a gene. CDR1 is MDHEN and CDR2 is SYDVKM in the germline V gene. The CDR3 totals 15 residues. CDR3 bases: TGTGCCAGCAGTGCTCGGACTAGCGGGAGTAACGAGCAGTACTTC. This codes for CASSARTSGSNEQYF.

This clone occurred once. This rearrangement joins TRBV19 to TRBJ2-7; TRBD2 matches 7 bases. V shed 5 bases and J 3 bases; nucleotides not matched to a gene: 7. CDR1 and CDR2 (germline): LNHDA, SQIVND (reference sequence). This CDR3 comprises 14 residues. CDR3 bases: TGTGCCAGTAGTGCGGCTAGCGGAAACTACGAGCAGTACTTC. This gives the protein CASSAASGNYEQYF.